This T cell receptor (beta chain) was sequenced for a study of T-cell reconstitution after alpha-beta-depleted transplantation in children. Overall study findings and caveats: Expanded graft clones, several hundred of them, were reportedly the source of alpha-beta T cells about two months after transplant. One year after transplant, T-cell counts and diversity came mostly from newly produced T cells. It was surviving recipient T cells and thymic progenitors that gave some patients high TCRbeta diversity at day 60.

This clonotype was observed many times. Its target is not known. Germline V gene lookup returns CDR1 SGHRS and CDR2 YFSETQ. V gave up 4 bases and J gave up 3 bases; unmatched junction bases: 18. The CDR3 runs 19 residues. Library preparation (for TCRbeta) was performed with unique molecular identifiers. TCRdb itself ran the PCR reads through MiXCR, one entry per CDR3 protein. The sample carries approximately 290,000 distinct CDR3 sequences, approximately 10% recorded once. The sequencing used peripheral blood, collected 180 days after TCRalphabeta/CD19-depleted stem cell transplant. J is TRBJ2-7 and V is TRBV5-1, with 11 positions matching TRBD1. The sequence was obtained from a male patient under 10 years old who had a stem cell transplant for chronic granulomatous disease, so the T cells may come from the graft donor. The CDR3 bases are TGCGCCAGCAGCCGGACAGGGGGCGCGACTACGGGGACCTACTACGAGCAGTACTTC. As protein: CASSRTGGATTGTYYEQYF.